The entry below gives a single T cell receptor beta chain sequence along with its context. Its antigen is not known. This entry belongs to a study of T cell clusters in autoimmune cytopenias. General study points: Clustering suggested that physiological T cell clusters were missing in primary autoimmune cytopenia patients.

TRB was amplified by touch-down multiplex PCR, primer pools A and B combined. TCRdb re-analyzed the multiplex PCR reads; it lists each CDR3 protein once, without DNA. The repertoire shows about 8,400 distinct CDR3 sequences; the top ten hold over 20%. Tens of thousands of genome equivalents of blood DNA were amplified for TRB. Material for sequencing was peripheral blood. The sequence came from a human donor with an autoimmune cytopenia or autoimmune hepatitis (not recorded which).

Here the CDR3 reads CASSRGQAAFNYGYTF. The J gene is TRBJ1-2, the V gene TRBV2; TCRdb selects TRBD1, and the lack of DNA leaves this call unchecked. This CDR3 has 16 amino acids. Germline lookup yields CDR1 SNHLY and CDR2 FYNNEI.